The present T cell receptor beta chain was sequenced within a study of cytomegalovirus exposure and HLA in healthy donors. The PCR employed 60 Vbeta primers together with 13 Jbeta primers. Clones were read by immunoSEQ multiplex PCR, and TCRdb kept only the in-frame ones, dropping some. The table includes about 150,000 clones, 65% to 85% detected once. The CDR3 has 13 residues. Germline loops: CDR1 SGHRS, CDR2 YFSETQ. Trimming took 4 bases from V and 4 from J, leaving 11 bases between them. Study findings and constraints: There were several of the most significant clusters that appeared linked to common viral pathogens in a later analysis.

This clone was seen a handful of times. Its antigen remains unknown. Sample: PBMCs. The rearrangement uses TRBV5-1 and TRBJ1-2; perhaps TRBD1 as D (6 bases). The clonotype was recovered from a man aged 18 to 29 in good health and CMV-seronegative. CDR3 bases: TGCGCCAGCAGCACGGACAGTTTCTATGGCTACACCTTC. This codes for CASSTDSFYGYTF.